This T cell receptor (beta chain) was identified during a study of cytomegalovirus exposure and HLA in healthy donors. Study overall: The roughly 120 million unique TCR beta sequences, from approximately 170 million T cells, were found by an earlier analysis.

Per germline, CDR1 SGHAT and CDR2 FQNNGV. V was trimmed by 4 bases and J by 7 bases, leaving 11 bases between them. The length of the CDR3 is 12 residues. The PCR employed 60 Vbeta primers together with 13 Jbeta primers. Libraries were prepared by immunoSEQ multiplex PCR; TCRdb keeps only in-frame clonotypes and omits some of them. The repertoire has 220,000 or so clones, 65% to 85% of them found once; the top ten carry 1.5% to 2%. Regarding this clone: Its antigen is unknown.

Study-wide points: Most subjects had HLA-A and HLA-B alleles reportedly predicted accurately by TCR beta sequences. A few of the chains that were CMV-associated were confirmed in vitro to be specific for CMV antigens. Common viral pathogens seemed, in a later analysis, to connect with several of the most significant clusters.

The sample comprised PBMCs. The sequence came from a man aged 45-65 years in good health and CMV-seronegative. This sequence joins TRBV11-2 and TRBJ2-7; maybe TRBD2 (5 bases). CDR3 amino acids: CASSSPGLEQYF. The DNA for the CDR3 is TGTGCCAGCAGCTCTCCGGGGTTAGAGCAGTACTTC.